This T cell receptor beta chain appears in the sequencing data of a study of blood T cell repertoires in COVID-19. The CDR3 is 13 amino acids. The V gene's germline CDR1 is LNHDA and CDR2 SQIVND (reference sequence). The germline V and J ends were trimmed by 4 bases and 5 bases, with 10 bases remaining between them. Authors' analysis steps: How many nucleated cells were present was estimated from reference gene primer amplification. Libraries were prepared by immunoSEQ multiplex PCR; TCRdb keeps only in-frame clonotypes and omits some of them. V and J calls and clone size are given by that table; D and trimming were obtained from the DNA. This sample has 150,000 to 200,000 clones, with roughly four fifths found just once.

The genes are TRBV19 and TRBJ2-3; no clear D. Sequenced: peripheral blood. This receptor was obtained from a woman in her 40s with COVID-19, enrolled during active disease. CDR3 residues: CASSNQRGDTQYF. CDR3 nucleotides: TGTGCCAGTAGTAACCAAAGAGGAGATACGCAGTATTTT.